Below, 5 T cell receptor beta chains from the same sample are listed, as sequenced in a study of Ad26.COV2.S vaccination and SARS-CoV-2 variants. The table came from immunoSEQ multiplex PCR; TCRdb's copy has only in-frame clones and leaves some out. The table lists roughly 410,000 clones, about 83% of them singletons, with about 7.4% in the top ten. Treatment specified: about 20 received Ad26.COV2.S at low or high dose, single or two shots; 5 received placebo; per-sample allocation not given. After the first vaccine or placebo injection, samples were drawn on day 63. Here the sequenced sample was peripheral blood, taken in a trial of Ad26.COV2.S vaccine versus placebo. The source is a person aged 18-60 years who received the Ad26.COV2.S COVID-19 vaccine or a placebo.

The rearrangement joins TRBV16 to TRBJ1-6, with 7 positions matching TRBD1. This CDR3 comprises 14 residues. V lost 4 bases, J lost 10 bases, and 7 bases stayed unmatched. Germline CDR1 reads KGHSY; CDR2 reads FQNENV. CDR3 bases: TGTGCCAGCAGCCGTGACAGGGCTGGCTCACCCCTCCACTTT. Residues: CASSRDRAGSPLHF.

This clone was recorded a few times. The chain employs TRBV7-9 and TRBJ2-7, with 7 bases aligning to TRBD2. This CDR3 region has 15 residues. Per germline, CDR1 SEHNR and CDR2 FQNEAQ (reference sequence). The J segment lost 3 bases and the V segment lost 5 bases, leaving 10 bases of the junction unmatched. CDR3 in amino acids: CASSASGRQFYEQYF. The CDR3 DNA follows: TGTGCCAGCAGCGCCTCCGGGAGGCAGTTCTACGAGCAGTACTTC.

V and J are TRBV27 and TRBJ2-3, with D unclear. Germline values: CDR1 MNHEY, CDR2 SMNVEV (reference sequence). Trimming removed 1 base at V and 0 bases at J, with 8 bases between. This CDR3 spans 15 amino acids. The CDR3 region has the DNA TGTGCCAGCAGTTTATTCGTGACTAGCACAGATACGCAGTATTTT. Its translation is CASSLFVTSTDTQYF.

The chain carries TRBV14 and TRBJ2-5; D remains ambiguous. Germline V lookup: CDR1 SGHDN, CDR2 FVKESK. The ends were cut back, 1 base at V and 9 bases at J, with 12 bases in the middle. The CDR3 contains 13 residues. CDR3 sequence reads: CASSQGPLQAQYF. In DNA, the CDR3 is TGTGCCAGCAGCCAAGGTCCACTTCAAGCCCAGTACTTC.

This clone was detected only once. The CDR3 coding sequence is TGTGCCAGCAGCCCGGGACAGCCCTACACTGAAGCTTTCTTT. Protein: CASSPGQPYTEAFF. The genes are TRBV7-9 and TRBJ1-1, with TRBD1 matching 7 bases. The J segment lost 3 bases and the V segment lost 5 bases, leaving 6 bases of the junction unmatched. CDR3 size: 14 residues. CDR1 SEHNR and CDR2 FQNEAQ come from the germline V gene (reference sequence).